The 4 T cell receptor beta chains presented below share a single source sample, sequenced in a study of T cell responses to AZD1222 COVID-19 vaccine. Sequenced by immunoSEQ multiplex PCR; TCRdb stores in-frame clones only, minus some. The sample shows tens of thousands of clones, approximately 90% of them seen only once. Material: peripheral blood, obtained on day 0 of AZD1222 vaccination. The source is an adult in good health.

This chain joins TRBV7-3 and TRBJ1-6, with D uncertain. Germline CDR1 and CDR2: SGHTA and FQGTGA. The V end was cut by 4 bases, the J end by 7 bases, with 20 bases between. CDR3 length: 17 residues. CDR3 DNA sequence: TGTGCCAGCAGCTGTTTAACCGAAGAAACGTCAAATTCACCCCTCCACTTT. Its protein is CASSCLTEETSNSPLHF.

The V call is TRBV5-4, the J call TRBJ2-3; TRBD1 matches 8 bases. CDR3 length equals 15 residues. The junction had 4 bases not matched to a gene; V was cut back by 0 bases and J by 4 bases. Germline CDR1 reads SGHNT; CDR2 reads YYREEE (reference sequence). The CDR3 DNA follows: TGTGCCAGCAGCTTGGCCAGGGGGCATTCAGATACGCAGTATTTT. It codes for CASSLARGHSDTQYF. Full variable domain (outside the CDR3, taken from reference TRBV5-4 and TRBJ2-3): ETGVTQSPTHLIKTRGQQVTLRCSSQSGHNTVSWYQQALGQGPQFIFQYYREEENGRGNFPPRFSGLQFPNYSSELNVNALELDDSALYLCASSLARGHSDTQYFGPGTRLTVL.

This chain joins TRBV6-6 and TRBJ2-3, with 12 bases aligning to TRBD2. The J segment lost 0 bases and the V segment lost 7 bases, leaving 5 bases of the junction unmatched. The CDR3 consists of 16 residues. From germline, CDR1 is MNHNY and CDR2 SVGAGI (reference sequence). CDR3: CASKRLAGASTDTQYF. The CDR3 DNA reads TGTGCCAGCAAGCGACTAGCGGGGGCCAGCACAGATACGCAGTATTTT.

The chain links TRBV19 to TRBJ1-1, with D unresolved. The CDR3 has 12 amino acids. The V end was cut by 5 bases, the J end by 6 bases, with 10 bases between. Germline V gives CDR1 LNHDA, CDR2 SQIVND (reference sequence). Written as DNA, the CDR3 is TGTGCCAGTAGTTCTAGCTGGGCTGAAGCTTTCTTT. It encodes CASSSSWAEAFF.